These T cell receptor beta chains were read from a single sample in a study of cytomegalovirus exposure and HLA in healthy donors. Clones were sequenced by immunoSEQ multiplex PCR, and TCRdb holds only the in-frame ones, with some missing. The data contain about 260,000 clones, about 83% of them singletons. Sequences were obtained from PBMCs. Receptor source: a woman aged 40 to 55 in good health and CMV-seropositive. Each CDR3 is given with its conserved first and last residue. The order of the fields is clone size, D gene, V gene, J gene, CDR3 protein, CDR3 DNA. A D gene is named only where the DNA matches it firmly. Size values are once, few and many counts, or a class for expanded clones, and some rows have none.

size: NA; D: NA; V: TRBV5-4; J: TRBJ2-3; CDR3: CASSSSATSTDTQYF; DNA: TGTGCCAGCAGCTCTTCCGCCACTAGCACAGATACGCAGTATTTT
size: NA; D: NA; V: TRBV7-6; J: TRBJ1-1; CDR3: CASSSREARGEAFF; DNA: TGTGCCAGCAGCTCTCGGGAGGCTAGGGGCGAAGCTTTCTTT
size: NA; D: NA; V: TRBV5-1; J: TRBJ1-1; CDR3: CASRGTGNTEAFF; DNA: TGCGCCAGCAGGGGAACAGGGAACACTGAAGCTTTCTTT
size: NA; D: TRBD2; V: TRBV5-1; J: TRBJ2-2; CDR3: CASSIIAGSNTGELFF; DNA: TGCGCCAGCAGCATTATAGCGGGGTCGAACACCGGGGAGCTGTTTTTT
size: few; D: TRBD2; V: TRBV6-4; J: TRBJ2-3; CDR3: CASSDGAGGTDTQYF; DNA: TGTGCCAGCAGTGACGGGGCGGGAGGAACAGATACGCAGTATTTT
size: NA; D: TRBD1; V: TRBV4-2; J: TRBJ1-6; CDR3: CASSQNRGLSPLHF; DNA: TGTGCCAGCAGCCAGAACAGGGGACTTTCACCCCTCCACTTT
size: few; D: NA; V: TRBV9; J: TRBJ2-7; CDR3: CASSVAGGGAEQYF; DNA: TGTGCCAGCAGCGTAGCGGGCGGTGGGGCCGAGCAGTACTTC
size: NA; D: NA; V: TRBV5-6; J: TRBJ2-5; CDR3: CASSLGQQETQYF; DNA: TGTGCCAGCAGCTTGGGACAGCAAGAGACCCAGTACTTC
size: NA; D: TRBD1; V: TRBV7-9; J: TRBJ1-6; CDR3: CASSLVGTGAPPLHF; DNA: TGTGCCAGCAGCTTAGTCGGGACAGGGGCGCCACCCCTCCACTTT
size: NA; D: TRBD2; V: TRBV15; J: TRBJ2-7; CDR3: CATSRDFTSGPSYEQYF; DNA: TGTGCCACCAGCAGAGATTTTACTAGCGGACCCTCCTACGAGCAGTACTTC
size: NA; D: NA; V: TRBV2; J: TRBJ2-7; CDR3: CASRFRGSSYEQYF; DNA: TGTGCCAGCAGATTTAGGGGGAGTTCCTACGAGCAGTACTTC
size: NA; D: TRBD2; V: TRBV7-9; J: TRBJ2-7; CDR3: CASRPSGSNYEQYF; DNA: TGTGCCAGCAGACCTAGCGGGTCCAACTACGAGCAGTACTTC
size: NA; D: TRBD1; V: TRBV6-6; J: TRBJ1-5; CDR3: CASEGQGAVSNQPQHF; DNA: TGTGCCAGCGAGGGACAGGGGGCCGTTAGCAATCAGCCCCAGCATTTT
size: NA; D: NA; V: TRBV6-1; J: TRBJ1-1; CDR3: CASSEAAEAFF; DNA: TGTGCCAGCAGTGAAGCGGCCGAAGCTTTCTTT
size: NA; D: TRBD2; V: TRBV6-1; J: TRBJ2-6; CDR3: CAERGSGANVLTF; DNA: TGTGCCGAGCGGGGCTCTGGGGCCAACGTCCTGACTTTC
size: NA; D: NA; V: TRBV5-1; J: TRBJ2-5; CDR3: CASSLARQETQYF; DNA: TGCGCCAGCAGCTTGGCCAGGCAAGAGACCCAGTACTTC
size: NA; D: TRBD2; V: TRBV30; J: TRBJ2-2; CDR3: CAWVPGTTTPGELFF; DNA: TGTGCCTGGGTACCCGGGACTACCACCCCCGGGGAGCTGTTTTTT
size: few; D: TRBD2; V: TRBV4-3; J: TRBJ2-3; CDR3: CASSHPPFRREGADTQYF; DNA: TGCGCCAGCAGCCATCCCCCCTTTAGGCGGGAGGGGGCAGATACGCAGTATTTT
size: NA; D: TRBD1; V: TRBV13; J: TRBJ1-2; CDR3: CASSSTGTGANGYTF; DNA: TGTGCCAGCAGCTCAACCGGGACAGGGGCGAATGGCTACACCTTC
size: NA; D: NA; V: TRBV6-1; J: TRBJ2-7; CDR3: CASSESLFGKYEQYF; DNA: TGTGCCAGCAGTGAATCTTTGTTCGGGAAGTACGAGCAGTACTTC
size: NA; D: TRBD1; V: TRBV4-2; J: TRBJ1-3; CDR3: CASTTRGQGATGSGNTIYF; DNA: TGTGCCAGCACCACCAGGGGACAGGGGGCCACGGGCTCTGGAAACACCATATATTTT
size: once; D: TRBD2; V: TRBV19; J: TRBJ2-7; CDR3: CASSRLAGSYEQYF; DNA: TGTGCCAGTAGTCGACTAGCGGGATCCTACGAGCAGTACTTC
size: NA; D: NA; V: TRBV7-9; J: TRBJ2-1; CDR3: CASSLDASFDEQFF; DNA: TGTGCCAGCAGCTTAGACGCTAGCTTCGATGAGCAGTTCTTC
size: NA; D: TRBD1; V: TRBV7-9; J: TRBJ1-4; CDR3: CASSSGTGFNEKLFF; DNA: TGTGCCAGCAGCTCCGGGACAGGGTTTAATGAAAAACTGTTTTTT
size: NA; D: NA; V: TRBV18; J: TRBJ2-5; CDR3: CASSPFSGPETQYF; DNA: TGTGCCAGCTCACCATTCAGCGGCCCCGAGACCCAGTACTTC
size: NA; D: NA; V: TRBV7-9; J: TRBJ2-3; CDR3: CASSPPGHRPTDTQYF; DNA: TGTGCCAGCAGCCCCCCGGGACACCGCCCCACAGATACGCAGTATTTT
size: NA; D: TRBD2; V: TRBV7-6; J: TRBJ2-6; CDR3: CASSLALAGSSGANVLTF; DNA: TGTGCCAGCAGCTTAGCACTAGCGGGGTCCTCTGGGGCCAACGTCCTGACTTTC
size: NA; D: NA; V: TRBV29-1; J: TRBJ2-7; CDR3: CSVARRLDYEQYF; DNA: TGCAGCGTTGCAAGGCGACTAGACTACGAGCAGTACTTC
size: NA; D: TRBD2; V: TRBV30; J: TRBJ2-2; CDR3: CAWRGTSGRAGTGELFF; DNA: TGTGCCTGGAGGGGGACTAGCGGGAGGGCCGGGACCGGGGAGCTGTTTTTT
size: NA; D: NA; V: TRBV6-5; J: TRBJ2-7; CDR3: CASSSGAVSSYEQYF; DNA: TGTGCCAGCAGTTCTGGGGCCGTAAGCTCCTACGAGCAGTACTTC
size: NA; D: NA; V: TRBV25-1; J: TRBJ2-5; CDR3: CASSEGLVQETQYF; DNA: TGTGCCAGCAGTGAGGGTCTAGTTCAAGAGACCCAGTACTTC
size: NA; D: NA; V: TRBV2; J: TRBJ1-1; CDR3: CASSNQGRLNTEAFF; DNA: TGTGCCAGCAGTAACCAGGGTAGGCTGAACACTGAAGCTTTCTTT
size: NA; D: TRBD2; V: TRBV28; J: TRBJ2-3; CDR3: CASSFPSGRYTDTQYF; DNA: TGTGCCAGCAGTTTTCCTAGCGGGAGGTATACAGATACGCAGTATTTT
size: NA; D: NA; V: TRBV27; J: TRBJ2-3; CDR3: CASSFGGHSTDTQYF; DNA: TGTGCCAGCAGTTTCGGGGGGCATAGCACAGATACGCAGTATTTT
size: NA; D: NA; V: TRBV28; J: TRBJ1-5; CDR3: CASSSPSSGAYNQPQHF; DNA: TGTGCCAGCAGTTCCCCGTCGAGTGGTGCGTACAATCAGCCCCAGCATTTT
size: NA; D: TRBD2; V: TRBV4-1; J: TRBJ2-2; CDR3: CASSQDRGLAATGELFF; DNA: TGCGCCAGCAGCCAAGACCGGGGACTAGCGGCCACCGGGGAGCTGTTTTTT
size: NA; D: NA; V: TRBV9; J: TRBJ2-3; CDR3: CASSVVSGGSTDTQYF; DNA: TGTGCCAGCAGCGTAGTAAGCGGCGGTAGCACAGATACGCAGTATTTT
size: NA; D: TRBD1; V: TRBV6-5; J: TRBJ2-1; CDR3: CASSYDGTGGQKQFF; DNA: TGTGCCAGCAGTTACGACGGGACAGGGGGCCAAAAGCAGTTCTTC
size: NA; D: NA; V: TRBV7-2; J: TRBJ2-2; CDR3: CASSLTPGVGLRWELFF; DNA: TGTGCCAGCAGCTTAACTCCGGGGGTAGGGTTGCGATGGGAGCTGTTTTTT
size: NA; D: TRBD2; V: TRBV18; J: TRBJ2-1; CDR3: CASSPLAGGEYNEQFF; DNA: TGTGCCAGCTCACCTCTAGCGGGAGGGGAGTACAATGAGCAGTTCTTC
size: NA; D: TRBD1; V: TRBV11-1; J: TRBJ1-1; CDR3: CASSFTGEGTEAFF; DNA: TGTGCCAGCAGCTTTACAGGGGAAGGCACTGAAGCTTTCTTT
size: NA; D: TRBD1; V: TRBV4-3; J: TRBJ1-2; CDR3: CASSQETGTGAHYGYTF; DNA: TGCGCCAGCAGCCAAGAGACCGGGACAGGGGCTCACTATGGCTACACCTTC
size: NA; D: NA; V: TRBV27; J: TRBJ2-3; CDR3: CASKGADTQYF; DNA: TGTGCCAGCAAGGGGGCAGATACGCAGTATTTT
size: NA; D: NA; V: TRBV4-2; J: TRBJ1-2; CDR3: CASSQVSWSDGYTF; DNA: TGTGCCAGCAGCCAAGTTTCTTGGTCAGATGGCTACACCTTC
size: NA; D: NA; V: TRBV5-1; J: TRBJ1-3; CDR3: CASSPGDPASGNTIYF; DNA: TGCGCCAGCAGCCCGGGGGACCCGGCATCGGGAAACACCATATATTTT
size: few; D: TRBD2; V: TRBV19; J: TRBJ2-1; CDR3: CASSMGGDYNEQFF; DNA: TGTGCCAGTAGTATGGGAGGGGACTACAATGAGCAGTTCTTC
size: NA; D: NA; V: TRBV7-2; J: TRBJ2-5; CDR3: CASSLSGNQQETQYF; DNA: TGTGCCAGCAGCCTCTCGGGGAATCAGCAAGAGACCCAGTACTTC
size: NA; D: TRBD2; V: TRBV27; J: TRBJ2-2; CDR3: CASSLRTGLAGTGELFF; DNA: TGTGCCAGCAGTCTAAGGACGGGACTAGCGGGCACCGGGGAGCTGTTTTTT
size: NA; D: NA; V: TRBV7-2; J: TRBJ2-3; CDR3: CASSLGGGGRTDTQYF; DNA: TGTGCCAGCAGCTTAGGGGGGGGCGGGAGAACAGATACGCAGTATTTT
size: NA; D: TRBD1; V: TRBV28; J: TRBJ1-1; CDR3: CASSPTLGQGREAFF; DNA: TGTGCCAGCAGTCCGACCCTGGGACAGGGGCGGGAAGCTTTCTTT
size: NA; D: TRBD1; V: TRBV18; J: TRBJ2-7; CDR3: CASSPGTGENEQYF; DNA: TGTGCCAGCTCACCCGGGACAGGGGAGAACGAGCAGTACTTC
size: NA; D: TRBD2; V: TRBV19; J: TRBJ2-5; CDR3: CASRLAGDRQETQYF; DNA: TGTGCCAGTAGACTAGCGGGAGATCGACAAGAGACCCAGTACTTC
size: NA; D: NA; V: TRBV7-9; J: TRBJ1-4; CDR3: CASSLLLGHEKLFF; DNA: TGTGCCAGCAGCTTACTATTGGGCCATGAAAAACTGTTTTTT
size: few; D: TRBD2; V: TRBV7-3; J: TRBJ2-2; CDR3: CASSSTSANTGELFF; DNA: TGTGCCAGCAGCTCGACTAGCGCGAACACCGGGGAGCTGTTTTTT
size: NA; D: TRBD2; V: TRBV7-2; J: TRBJ2-7; CDR3: CASSLDLAGAFEQYF; DNA: TGTGCCAGCAGCTTAGACTTAGCGGGAGCGTTCGAGCAGTACTTC
size: NA; D: NA; V: TRBV10-3; J: TRBJ1-1; CDR3: CAISGGVRAFF; DNA: TGTGCCATCAGCGGGGGGGTCAGGGCTTTCTTT
size: NA; D: TRBD1; V: TRBV28; J: TRBJ2-5; CDR3: CASSLSGQLETQYF; DNA: TGTGCCAGCAGTTTATCGGGACAGTTGGAGACCCAGTACTTC